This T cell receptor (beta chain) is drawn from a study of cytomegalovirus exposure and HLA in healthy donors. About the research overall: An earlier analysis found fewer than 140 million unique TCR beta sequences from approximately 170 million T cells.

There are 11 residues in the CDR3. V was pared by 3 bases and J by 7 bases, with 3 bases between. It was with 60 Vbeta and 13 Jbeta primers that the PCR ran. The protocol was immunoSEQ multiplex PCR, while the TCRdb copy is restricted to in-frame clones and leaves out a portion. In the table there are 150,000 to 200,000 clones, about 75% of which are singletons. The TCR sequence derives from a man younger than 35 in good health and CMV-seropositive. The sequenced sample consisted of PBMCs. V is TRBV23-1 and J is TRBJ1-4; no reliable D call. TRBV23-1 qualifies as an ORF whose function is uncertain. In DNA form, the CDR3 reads TGCGCCAGCAGTCATAGTGAAAAACTGTTTTTT. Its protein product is CASSHSEKLFF.